Presented here are 32 T cell receptor beta chains from one specimen sequenced in a study of T cell responses to AZD1222 COVID-19 vaccine. Here immunoSEQ multiplex PCR was the method, and the copy in TCRdb shows in-frame clones only, minus some. The sample has approximately 60,000 clones, approximately 85% seen once. The sequencing here drew on peripheral blood, taken on day 0 of MenACWY control vaccination. These receptors came from an adult in good health.

J is TRBJ2-6 and V is TRBV6-5; D is unresolved. Per germline, CDR1 MNHEY and CDR2 SVGAGI. The CDR3 length is 15 residues. V was clipped by 0 bases and J by 0 bases, with 3 bases between them. Here the CDR3 DNA reads TGTGCCAGCAGTTACTCGAACTCTGGGGCCAACGTCCTGACTTTC. Residues: CASSYSNSGANVLTF.

As for this clone: At one of its ends the junction is not consistent with the germline gene, which may arise from a read error. The chain joins TRBV2 to TRBJ1-2; 8 nucleotides line up with TRBD1. CDR1 is SNHLY, CDR2 FYNNEI, per germline. CDR3 length: 12 amino acids. The CDR3 sequence is CASTEDRAGMRF. The CDR3 DNA reads as TGTGCCAGCACCGAGGACAGGGCCGGTATGCGCTTC.

The chain links TRBV3-1 (or the pseudogene TRBV3-2) to TRBJ2-1, with D perhaps assigned TRBD1 or TRBD2 (6 bases each). CDR3 length: 17 residues. Deletions cut 8 bases from V and 0 bases from J, with 20 bases between. Germline V gene sequence: CDR1 LGHDT, CDR2 YNNKEL (reference sequence). The CDR3 sequence is CASRTLGGLGSYNEQFF. DNA for the CDR3: TGTGCCAGCCGTACGCTCGGGGGCTTGGGCTCCTACAATGAGCAGTTCTTC.

The V and J genes are TRBV5-8 and TRBJ2-7; 9 bases agree with TRBD1. Germline-derived CDR1 and CDR2 are SGHTS and YDEGEE. This CDR3 region has 13 residues. Germline trimming cut 8 bases from V and 3 bases from J; bases unmatched to any gene: 6. The CDR3 nucleotides are TGTGCCAGGGGGGGACAGGGTAGCTACGAGCAGTACTTC. It yields the protein CARGGQGSYEQYF.

This sequence joins TRBV18 and TRBJ2-5, with D perhaps matching TRBD2 (6 bases). The CDR3 consists of 14 residues. Germline assignment: CDR1 KGHSH and CDR2 LQKENI. The germline V and J ends were trimmed by 3 bases and 2 bases, with 10 bases remaining between them. The CDR3, as DNA: TGTGCCAGCTCACCCCGGGAGACACAAGAGACCCAGTACTTC. Translated: CASSPRETQETQYF.

The gene calls are TRBV14 and TRBJ2-3; D uncertain. V was cut by 4 bases and J by 2 bases, with 10 bases left in between. There are 14 residues in the CDR3. The germline V gene encodes CDR1 SGHDN and CDR2 FVKESK. The CDR3 region is CASSPQEFTDTQYF. DNA of the CDR3: TGTGCCAGCAGCCCGCAGGAGTTCACAGATACGCAGTATTTT.

The chain couples TRBV10-3 to TRBJ2-3, with a possible D match to TRBD2 (5 bases). Germline CDR1 and CDR2: ENHRY and SYGVKD. The CDR3 has 14 amino acids. Trimming removed 3 bases at V and 2 bases at J, with 9 bases between. DNA of the CDR3: TGTGCCATCAGTGACAAGCGGTACACAGATACGCAGTATTTT. Protein: CAISDKRYTDTQYF.

The genes are TRBV7-2 and TRBJ2-5, with TRBD2 matching 9 bases. Germline V gives CDR1 SGHTA, CDR2 FQGNSA. V lost 6 bases and J lost 4; bases outside the gene matches: 6. The CDR3 loop spans 14 amino acids. The CDR3 here is CASSPSGRRETQYF. The CDR3 DNA reads as TGTGCCAGCAGTCCGAGCGGGAGGCGAGAGACCCAGTACTTC.

V and J are TRBV6-6 and TRBJ1-2; D gene ambiguous. Trimming took off 6 bases at V and 8 bases at J, with 13 bases between the two ends. Per the germline V gene, CDR1 is MNHNY and CDR2 is SVGAGI (reference sequence). This CDR3 has 12 residues. CDR3 region: CASRDLLEGYTF. DNA of the CDR3: TGTGCCAGCAGGGATCTTTTGGAAGGCTACACCTTC.

V is TRBV29-1 and J is TRBJ1-1; no definite D call. Germline loops: CDR1 SQVTM, CDR2 ANQGSEA. V shed 4 bases and J shed 8 bases, with 20 bases lying between them. The CDR3 covers 14 residues. CDR3 DNA sequence: TGCAGCGTTGCTGAGTCCGGGATCTGGGAGGAAGCTTTCTTT. The encoded protein is CSVAESGIWEEAFF.

V and J are TRBV4-2 and TRBJ2-1; no reliable D call. Germline CDR1 reads LGHNA; CDR2 reads YNFKEQ. Trimming took 4 bases from V and 5 from J, leaving 12 bases between them. The CDR3 extends over 14 amino acids. CDR3 nucleotide sequence: TGTGCCAGCAGCCTGACCGGACCTAACAATGAGCAGTTCTTC. Translating gives CASSLTGPNNEQFF.

The V call is TRBV28, the J call TRBJ1-2; the D is unclear. The CDR3 runs to 11 residues. Germline CDR1 is MDHEN and CDR2 is SYDVKM. V lost 8 bases and J lost 1, with 5 bases in between. DNA for the CDR3: TGTGCCAGCGCAATTAACTATGGCTACACCTTC. Translated: CASAINYGYTF.

The V gene is TRBV19, the J gene TRBJ2-1; 7 nucleotides line up with TRBD2. Germline V gene lookup returns CDR1 LNHDA and CDR2 SQIVND (reference sequence). The junction had 20 bases not matched to a gene; V was cut back by 6 bases and J by 3 bases. The CDR3 covers 19 residues. CDR3 nucleotides: TGTGCCAGTAGCCCGGGGGGAAGAGCAGGTGGACTCCGCTACAATGAGCAGTTCTTC. It encodes CASSPGGRAGGLRYNEQFF.

This clone appeared once. The chain is built from TRBV7-8 and TRBJ2-3, with D possibly being TRBD2 (6 bases). Germline assignment: CDR1 SGHVS and CDR2 FQNEAQ. This CDR3 has 14 amino acids. Trimming removed 3 bases at V and 2 bases at J, with 9 bases between. The CDR3: CASSFRDSTDTQYF. The CDR3 DNA reads as TGTGCCAGCAGCTTCCGGGACTCCACAGATACGCAGTATTTT.

This clone was recorded a few times. This chain connects TRBV6-6 to TRBJ2-2; the D gene is possibly TRBD1 (8 bases). The CDR3 runs to 14 residues. V lost 6 bases to trimming and J lost 5 bases, with 13 bases between them. Per the germline V gene, CDR1 is MNHNY and CDR2 is SVGAGI (reference sequence). The CDR3 sequence is CASRSQGGTGELFF. The CDR3 DNA reads as TGTGCCAGCAGGTCACAGGGGGGGACCGGGGAGCTGTTTTTT.

The chain combines TRBV14 with TRBJ2-7; no reliable D call. Per the germline V gene, CDR1 is SGHDN and CDR2 is FVKESK. V gave up 0 bases and J gave up 6 bases, with 12 bases separating them. This CDR3 comprises 14 residues. The CDR3 sequence: CASSQDSLIREQYF. As DNA, the CDR3 is TGTGCCAGCAGCCAAGACTCCCTTATTCGCGAGCAGTACTTC.

The chain uses TRBV7-2 and TRBJ2-3, with 10 positions matching TRBD2. The germline V gene encodes CDR1 SGHTA and CDR2 FQGNSA. This CDR3 is 15 amino acids long. Trimming took 5 bases from V and 3 from J; bases not matched to a gene: 5. The CDR3 here is CASSQSGRGTDTQYF. CDR3 sequence (DNA): TGTGCCAGCAGCCAAAGCGGGAGGGGGACAGATACGCAGTATTTT.

V gene TRBV13 combines with J gene TRBJ1-5; possible D gene TRBD1, 5 bases. Germline V CDR1 and CDR2: PRHDT, FYEKMQ (reference sequence). V was pared by 5 bases and J by 2 bases, with 13 bases between. This CDR3 is built from 15 residues. DNA of the CDR3: TGTGCCAGCAGCCACGGGAGGGGAGGCAATCAGCCCCAGCATTTT. It codes for CASSHGRGGNQPQHF. The entire variable domain, with the rest obtained from reference TRBV13 and TRBJ1-5, is as follows: AAGVIQSPRHLIKEKRETATLKCYPIPRHDTVYWYQQGPGQDPQFLISFYEKMQSDKGSIPDRFSAQQFSDYHSELNMSSLELGDSALYFCASSHGRGGNQPQHFGDGTRLSIL.

The CDR3 loop is CASRSQSYNEQFF. The CDR3, as DNA: TGTGCCAGCAGATCGCAATCCTACAATGAGCAGTTCTTC. The chain links TRBV3-1 (or the pseudogene TRBV3-2) to TRBJ2-1; no clear D. CDR1 is LGHDT, CDR2 YNNKEL, per germline (reference sequence). This CDR3 is built from 13 residues. The V and J ends lost 6 bases and 1 base respectively, with 7 bases between them.

This clone was seen a few times. The V gene is TRBV20-1, the J gene TRBJ1-3; D unclear. V shed 3 bases and J shed 0 bases, with 12 bases lying between them. The length of the CDR3 is 15 residues. CDR1 DFQATT and CDR2 SNEGSKA come from the germline V gene (reference sequence). CDR3 sequence reads: CSASFSGLSGNTIYF. In nucleotides, the CDR3 is TGCAGTGCTAGTTTTAGTGGCCTCTCTGGAAACACCATATATTTT.

This clone came up once. The rearrangement uses TRBV5-4 and TRBJ1-6, with TRBD1 identical over 7 bases. Germline V CDR1 and CDR2: SGHNT, YYREEE (reference sequence). V trimming: 4 bases; J trimming: 6 bases; junction bases outside the gene matches: 10. The CDR3 is 16 amino acids. The CDR3 loop is CASSITGAGVNSPLHF. In nucleotides, the CDR3 is TGTGCCAGCAGCATTACAGGGGCGGGAGTTAATTCACCCCTCCACTTT.

The chain carries TRBV30 and TRBJ2-1; TRBD1 matches at 7 bases. There are 18 residues in the CDR3. The germline CDR1 and CDR2 sequences are GTSNPN and SVGIG (reference sequence). V was pared by 0 bases and J by 0 bases, with 11 bases of the junction left unmatched. The CDR3 is CAWSVYPTQGSSYNEQFF. CDR3 DNA: TGTGCCTGGAGTGTATATCCCACACAGGGGAGCTCCTACAATGAGCAGTTCTTC. Drawing the rest from reference TRBV30 and TRBJ2-1, the complete variable domain is SQTIHQWPATLVQPVGSPLSLECTVEGTSNPNLYWYRQAAGRGLQLLFYSVGIGQISSEVPQNLSASRPQDRQFILSSKKLLLSDSGFYLCAWSVYPTQGSSYNEQFFGPGTRLTVL.

The V and J genes are TRBV30 and TRBJ2-7, with 15 bases aligning to TRBD2. The length of the CDR3 is 16 residues. V shed 5 bases, J shed 2 bases, and the junction held 7 bases outside the gene matches. Germline assignment: CDR1 GTSNPN and CDR2 SVGIG (reference sequence). DNA for the CDR3: TGTGCCTGGGATGGACTAGCGGGAGGGATCCCCTACGAGCAGTACTTC. Protein sequence: CAWDGLAGGIPYEQYF.

The chain combines TRBV29-1 with TRBJ2-3; possible D gene TRBD2, 7 bases. Germline assignment: CDR1 SQVTM and CDR2 ANQGSEA. The length of the CDR3 is 15 residues. V was trimmed by 4 bases and J by 1 base, leaving 15 bases between them. CDR3 DNA: TGCAGCGTTGTCGGTCGGGGGGCTGGCACAGATACGCAGTATTTT. It encodes CSVVGRGAGTDTQYF.

The rearrangement links TRBV9 to TRBJ2-1; no reliable D call. The germline CDR1 and CDR2 sequences are SGDLS and YYNGEE. Trimming left V 3 bases short and J 4 bases short, with 14 bases between. CDR3 length: 15 residues. CDR3 nucleotides: TGTGCCAGCAGCGCCCCGGGCCTACTATACAATGAGCAGTTCTTC. Residues: CASSAPGLLYNEQFF.

This rearrangement joins TRBV4-1 to TRBJ1-1; TRBD1 is a possible D gene (5 bases). Trimming removed 0 bases at V and 5 bases at J, with 16 bases between. Germline CDR1 and CDR2: MGHRA and YSYEKL. This CDR3 spans 16 amino acids. The CDR3 is CASSQDQRRAGTEAFF. CDR3 bases: TGCGCCAGCAGCCAAGATCAGCGCAGGGCGGGAACTGAAGCTTTCTTT.

The rearrangement links TRBV14 to TRBJ2-5; D gene uncertain. The V gene lost 7 bases and the J gene lost 7 bases, with 16 bases spanning the gap. Germline V gene sequence: CDR1 SGHDN, CDR2 FVKESK. The CDR3 runs to 13 residues. CDR3 in amino acids: CASNLKGVGTQYF. The CDR3 DNA reads as TGTGCCAGCAATCTCAAGGGCGTGGGGACCCAGTACTTC.

The V and J genes are TRBV2 and TRBJ2-1; TRBD2 agrees at 8 bases. CDR1 is SNHLY and CDR2 is FYNNEI in the germline V gene. Trimming took 1 base from V and 5 from J; bases not matched to a gene: 4. This CDR3 contains 15 residues. For the CDR3, the DNA is TGTGCCAGCAGTGAAGGGACTAGCCTGAACAATGAGCAGTTCTTC. This translates into CASSEGTSLNNEQFF.

The chain combines TRBV5-1 with TRBJ2-1; tentatively, D is TRBD2 (6 bases). The germline V gene has CDR1 SGHRS and CDR2 YFSETQ. V lost 3 bases to trimming and J lost 0 bases, with 19 bases between them. The CDR3 has 18 amino acids. The DNA for the CDR3 is TGCGCCAGCAGCTCGCCCGGACTAAGCGGAACCTCCTACAATGAGCAGTTCTTC. Translated: CASSSPGLSGTSYNEQFF.

The J gene is TRBJ2-3, the V gene TRBV5-6, with D tentatively TRBD2 (6 bases). The CDR3 has 17 residues. Trimming stripped 4 bases from V and 3 bases from J, with 21 bases between. Germline V gene lookup returns CDR1 SGHDT and CDR2 YYEEEE. CDR3 sequence: CASSHRWRGGKTDTQYF. CDR3 nucleotide sequence: TGTGCCAGCAGCCATCGGTGGAGGGGCGGGAAAACAGATACGCAGTATTTT.

The chain has TRBV4-1 and TRBJ2-1; 9 bases agree with TRBD2. This CDR3 contains 16 residues. The J segment lost 9 bases and the V segment lost 0 bases, leaving 9 bases of the junction unmatched. Germline V gives CDR1 MGHRA, CDR2 YSYEKL. Written as DNA, the CDR3 is TGCGCCAGCAGCCAAGAGGCGTTAGCGGGAGAGCGTGAGCAGTTCTTC. This codes for CASSQEALAGEREQFF.

In DNA form, the CDR3 reads TGTGCCAGCAGCAAAGACCCCGCCGGGAGCGTTAGCACCGGGGAGCTGTTTTTT. Translated: CASSKDPAGSVSTGELFF. This chain uses TRBV21-1 with TRBJ2-2; the listed D gene, TRBD2, was not tested against the DNA. TRBV21-1 is a pseudogene segment. This CDR3 is built from 18 residues.